This TCR beta chain was obtained from a study of PD-L1 blockade in urothelial cancer (dated by TCRdb to about 2017). Describing the broader study: Therapy was started at some point between 2012 and 2014 for all patients, and atezolizumab 1,200 mg was administered intravenously every 3 weeks. Under 10 patients achieved durable clinical benefit and approximately 19 did not. Blood samples gave a median of 141,255 T cells and under 85,000 unique TCRs, with a median clonality of around 0.08. Pretreatment tumor samples and matched peripheral blood, collected serially before and after atezolizumab treatment, underwent TCR sequencing. Pretreatment blood TCR-seq was available for about 27 patients, at least one posttreatment blood collection was obtained for roughly 24 patients, and tumor TCR-seq was available for roughly 24 patients. Durable clinical benefit meant progression-free survival longer than 6 months, and TCR features were also tested against progression-free and overall survival. About nine tenths of the roughly 29 patients were identified as males with urothelial cancer of bladder origin, and a prior smoking history was reported by 18 of 29 patients. In the same patients who had TCR sequencing, pretreatment tumors also underwent whole exome sequencing and RNA sequencing. The study was an exploratory multi-omic analysis of somatic, immune and clinical correlates of response to PD-L1 blockade with atezolizumab in urothelial cancer. Patients had an ECOG performance status of 0 or 1 and had received between 0 and 3 prior chemotherapy regimens. Blood samples were analyzed 3 weeks after the start of treatment (second dose) and 6 weeks after the start of treatment. The paper's findings and limits, for the study overall: Improved progression-free and overall survival was associated with having pretreatment peripheral blood TCR clonality below the median. Greater expansion of tumor-associated TCR clones in peripheral blood 3 weeks after the start of treatment was observed in patients with durable benefit (n ≈ 24, p = 0.022). Because the sample size was small (n ≈ 29) and many exploratory analyses were performed, the results are intended to be hypothesis-generating.

This specimen's time point label, interpreted: peripheral blood 6 weeks after treatment start. A total of roughly 31 patients with locally advanced or metastatic urothelial carcinoma, treated at Memorial Sloan Kettering on a trial protocol, made up the cohort. Peripheral blood mononuclear cells were collected pretreatment and during treatment, with between 1 and 8 total time points obtained per patient. The Qiagen DNeasy Blood extraction kit was used to purify genomic DNA from total PBMCs and tumor samples. Collected pretreatment and during treatment, PBMCs were isolated and stored as previously described. In the germline V gene (reference sequence), CDR1 corresponds to LNHDA and CDR2 to SQIVND. The CDR3 starts with the cysteine, ends with the phenylalanine, and has 17 residues. The kept DNA is CDR3 alone, 51 bases in frame from the first base. Trimming leaves V shorter by 4 bases and J shorter by 8 bases, with the junction holding 10 bases beyond the gene matches.

To estimate absolute template abundance from read counts, synthetic TCR analog templates were spiked into each PCR. Using the immunoSEQ assay, TCRbeta CDR3 regions were amplified from genomic DNA with bias-controlled V and J gene primers. Sequencing of rearranged TCRbeta segments was done at approximately 20X coverage. In the paper's pipeline: Clustering was used to correct sequencing errors, and CDR3s were annotated against IMGT to assign V, D and J genes. Downstream analyses used only productive TCRbeta rearrangements, leaving out any out-of-frame or stop-codon sequences. Clonality was computed as one minus Shannon entropy normalized by the log of the number of unique productive sequences. Clones differing between time points or between blood and tumor were identified by Fisher's exact test with Benjamini-Hochberg correction at adjusted p below 0.01. Here the immuneACCESS table is served through TCRdb, limited to in-frame sequences with V and J called. Missing clones are a known gap in these copies; in checked studies unresolved V genes cover under half, and the rest lacks a known reason. The DNA was the basis for D and trimming; V, J and clone size are from that table. For this sample there are over 100,000 clones; roughly 90% appear just once. The ten largest clones represent about 4% of the sample.

This clone came up a few times. Its antigen remains unidentified. No per-base quality is available; no much larger clone lies one base away. The specimen was PBMCs, collected around atezolizumab (anti-PD-L1) treatment. The TCR sequence derives from a man between 60 and 75 years old with urothelial cancer. The sequence joins TRBV19 to TRBJ2-1, with TRBD2 identical over 14 junction bases. The CDR3 protein sequence reads: CASSTRPGLAGVHEQFF. The nucleotide sequence reads TGTGCCAGTAGTACCCGACCGGGACTAGCGGGAGTTCATGAGCAGTTCTTC.